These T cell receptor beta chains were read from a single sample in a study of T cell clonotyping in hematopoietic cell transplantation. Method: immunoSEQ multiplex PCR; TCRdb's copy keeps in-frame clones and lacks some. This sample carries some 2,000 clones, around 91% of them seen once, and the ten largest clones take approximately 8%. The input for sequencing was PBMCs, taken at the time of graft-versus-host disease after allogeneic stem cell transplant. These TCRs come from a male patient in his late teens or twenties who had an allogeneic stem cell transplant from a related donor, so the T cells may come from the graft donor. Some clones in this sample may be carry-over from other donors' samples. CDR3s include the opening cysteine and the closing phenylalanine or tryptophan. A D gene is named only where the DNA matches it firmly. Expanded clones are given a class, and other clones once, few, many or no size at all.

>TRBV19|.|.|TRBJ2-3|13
TGTGCCACCTCCTGGCGAGGTACAGATACGCAGTATTTT
CATSWRGTDTQYF
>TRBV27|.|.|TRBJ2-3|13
TGTGCCAGCAGTTCGTACATCACAGATACGCAGTATTTT
CASSSYITDTQYF
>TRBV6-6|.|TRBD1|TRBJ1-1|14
TGTGCCAGCAGTTTAGGGGGCGGGAGCACTGAAGCTTTCTTT
CASSLGGGSTEAFF
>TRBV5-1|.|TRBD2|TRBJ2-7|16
TGCGCCAGCAGCCAGGGACTAGCGGGGGGGCCTTACGAGCAGTACTTC
CASSQGLAGGPYEQYF
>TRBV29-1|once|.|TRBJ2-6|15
TGCAGCGTTCGAGTCCTGGACTCTGGGGCCAACGTCCTGACTTTC
CSVRVLDSGANVLTF
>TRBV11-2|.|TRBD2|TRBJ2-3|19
TGTGCCAGCAGCTCCCGGCGCCCAGGGACTAGCAGTGGCACAGATACGCAGTATTTT
CASSSRRPGTSSGTDTQYF
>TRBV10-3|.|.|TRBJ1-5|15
TGTGCCATCATCTCCGGCAGGGAGAGCAATCAGCCCCAGCATTTT
CAIISGRESNQPQHF
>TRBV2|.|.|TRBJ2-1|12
TGTGCCAGCAGTCGGACGGGCAATGAGCAGTTCTTC
CASSRTGNEQFF
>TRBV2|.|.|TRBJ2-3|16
TGTGCCAGCAGTGGGGAAAGCGAGGGTTGGACAGATACGCAGTATTTT
CASSGESEGWTDTQYF
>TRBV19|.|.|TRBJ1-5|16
TGTGCCAGTAGTATACAGGGGTCTACCGGCAATCAGCCCCAGCATTTT
CASSIQGSTGNQPQHF
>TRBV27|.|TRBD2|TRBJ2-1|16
TGTGCCAGCAGTTTGCGGACCAGCGGGACCTACAATGAGCAGTTCTTC
CASSLRTSGTYNEQFF
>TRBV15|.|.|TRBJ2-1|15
TGTGCCACCAGCAGAGGGATGACAGGACAAAATGAGCAGTTCTTC
CATSRGMTGQNEQFF
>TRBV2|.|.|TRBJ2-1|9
TGTGCCAGCGGGACGGAGCAGTTCTTC
CASGTEQFF
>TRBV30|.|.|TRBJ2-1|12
TGTGCCTGGAGTGTACTGGGGAATGAGCAGTTCTTC
CAWSVLGNEQFF
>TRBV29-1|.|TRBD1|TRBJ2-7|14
TGCAGCGTTTGGGGGACAGGAATCACCTACGAGCAGTACTTC
CSVWGTGITYEQYF
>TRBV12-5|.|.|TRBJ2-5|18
TGTGCTAGTGGTGATAGGGCGTGGGCAGGACCGGGGCAAGAGACCCAGTACTTC
CASGDRAWAGPGQETQYF
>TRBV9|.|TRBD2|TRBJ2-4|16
TGTGCCAGCAGCGCGTACGGGGGGTCGGCCAAAAACATTCAGTACTTC
CASSAYGGSAKNIQYF
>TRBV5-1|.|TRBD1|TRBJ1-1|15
TGCGCCAGCAGCTTCCTAACCCCAGGGGGCACTGAAGCTTTCTTT
CASSFLTPGGTEAFF
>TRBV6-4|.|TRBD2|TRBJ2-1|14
TGTGCCAGCAGTGAGACTAGCGAGTACAATGAGCAGTTCTTC
CASSETSEYNEQFF
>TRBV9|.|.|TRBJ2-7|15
TGTGCCAGCAGCGTAGCTCCGGACACCTCCTACGAGCAGTACTTC
CASSVAPDTSYEQYF
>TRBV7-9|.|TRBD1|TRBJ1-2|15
TGTGCCAGCAGCCCCCTCCGGGACAGGGACTCTGGCTACACCTTC
CASSPLRDRDSGYTF
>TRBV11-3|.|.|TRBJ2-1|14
TGTGCCAGCAGCTTAGACGGGAGCTACAATGAGCAGTTCTTC
CASSLDGSYNEQFF
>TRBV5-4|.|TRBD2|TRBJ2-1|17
TGTGCCAGCAGCTTATCCGGATCTAGCGGATTTTACAATGAGCAGTTCTTC
CASSLSGSSGFYNEQFF
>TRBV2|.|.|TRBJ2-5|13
TGTGCCAGCGGACGTCAGTCCGAAGGGACCCAGTACTTC
CASGRQSEGTQYF
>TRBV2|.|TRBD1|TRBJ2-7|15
TGTGCCAGCAGTGAAGGAGGACAGGGCGGGTACGAGCAGTACTTC
CASSEGGQGGYEQYF
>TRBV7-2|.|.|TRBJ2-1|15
TGTGCCAGCAGCTTAGAGGGACGGCCCTACAATGAGCAGTTCTTC
CASSLEGRPYNEQFF
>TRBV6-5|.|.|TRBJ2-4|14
TGTGCCAGCAAACTGTCCGTAGCCAAAAACATTCAGTACTTC
CASKLSVAKNIQYF
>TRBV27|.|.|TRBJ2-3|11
TGTGCCACTAGGGGCACAGATACGCAGTATTTT
CATRGTDTQYF
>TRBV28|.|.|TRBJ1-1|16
TGTGCCAGCAGACCAGGGGCAGCCAACAGTCACACTGAAGCTTTCTTT
CASRPGAANSHTEAFF
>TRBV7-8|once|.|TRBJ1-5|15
TGTGCCAGCAGCTTAGCAGCTGGTAATAATCAGCCCCAGCATTTT
CASSLAAGNNQPQHF
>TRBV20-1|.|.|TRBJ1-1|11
TGCAGTGCACAGGGTCCTGGTGAAGCTTTCTTT
CSAQGPGEAFF
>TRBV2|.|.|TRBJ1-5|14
TGTGCCAGCAAGGGGGGGCAGGGCAATCAGCCCCAGCATTTT
CASKGGQGNQPQHF
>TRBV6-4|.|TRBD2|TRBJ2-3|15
TGTGCCAGCAGTGACGGGACTAGCGGCACAGATACGCAGTATTTT
CASSDGTSGTDTQYF
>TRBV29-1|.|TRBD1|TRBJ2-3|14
TGCAGCGTTGCCGGGACAGGGAGCACAGATACGCAGTATTTT
CSVAGTGSTDTQYF
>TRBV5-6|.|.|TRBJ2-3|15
TGTGCCAGCAGCTTCAATTATGGGGTGGGAGATACGCAGTATTTT
CASSFNYGVGDTQYF
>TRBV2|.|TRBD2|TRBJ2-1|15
TGTGCCAGCAGTGATCTCGCGGGAGACTACAATGAGCAGTTCTTC
CASSDLAGDYNEQFF
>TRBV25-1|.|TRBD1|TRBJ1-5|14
TGTGCCAGCAGTGATACAGGGGCCAATCAGCCCCAGCATTTT
CASSDTGANQPQHF
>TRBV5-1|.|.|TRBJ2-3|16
TGCGCCAGCAGCTCGCATGACCGATGGGGCACAGATACGCAGTATTTT
CASSSHDRWGTDTQYF
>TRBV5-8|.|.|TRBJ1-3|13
TGTGCCAGCAGCCACAGGGTTGGAAACACCATATATTTT
CASSHRVGNTIYF
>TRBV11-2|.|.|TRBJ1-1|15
TGTGCCAGCAGCTTAGAGGCCTTTAGAGGAGCTGAAGCTTTCTTT
CASSLEAFRGAEAFF
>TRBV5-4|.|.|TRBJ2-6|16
TGTGCCAGCAGCCCCCCGGGTACGTCTGGGGCCAACGTCCTGACTTTC
CASSPPGTSGANVLTF
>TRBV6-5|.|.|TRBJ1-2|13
TGTGCCAGCAGTTACCAGGGGCTAGATGGCTACACCTTC
CASSYQGLDGYTF
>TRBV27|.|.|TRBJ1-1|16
TGTGCCAGCAGTTTATCCGTAAGAGGGACCCAGGCTGAAGCTTTCTTT
CASSLSVRGTQAEAFF
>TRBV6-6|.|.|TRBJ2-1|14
TGTGCCAGCAGTTACCCCCCCGGGTACAATGAGCAGTTCTTC
CASSYPPGYNEQFF
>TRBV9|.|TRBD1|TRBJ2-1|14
TGTGCCAGCAGCGTAGCTACAGGGGGTAATGAGCAGTTCTTC
CASSVATGGNEQFF
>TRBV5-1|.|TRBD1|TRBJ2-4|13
TGCGCCAGCAGCTTGGGACAGGGCGGCATTCAGTACTTC
CASSLGQGGIQYF
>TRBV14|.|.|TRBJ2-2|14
TGTGCCAGCAGCCAATCTCTGGCGAAAGGGGAGCTGTTTTTT
CASSQSLAKGELFF
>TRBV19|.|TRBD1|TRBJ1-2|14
TGTGCCAGTAGTACCGGACAGGGACCTGATGGCTACACCTTC
CASSTGQGPDGYTF
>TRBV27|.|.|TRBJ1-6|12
TGTGCCAGCAGTTTACGGAATTCACCCCTCCACTTT
CASSLRNSPLHF
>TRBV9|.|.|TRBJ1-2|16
TGTGCCAGCAGCGTAGGTCAGGCTTCTTCTAACTATGGCTACACCTTC
CASSVGQASSNYGYTF
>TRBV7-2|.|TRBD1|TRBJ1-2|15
TGTGCCAGCAGCTTATTCGACAGGGGGGTCCATGGCTACACCTTC
CASSLFDRGVHGYTF
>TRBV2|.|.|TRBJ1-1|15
TGTGCCAGCAGTGAAGAAATAGCGAGAAACACTGAAGCTTTCTTT
CASSEEIARNTEAFF
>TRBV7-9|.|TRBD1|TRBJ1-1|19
TGTGCCAGCAGCTTAGCGAAGGAAGGGTCTAGGGGGCGCGACACTGAAGCTTTCTTT
CASSLAKEGSRGRDTEAFF